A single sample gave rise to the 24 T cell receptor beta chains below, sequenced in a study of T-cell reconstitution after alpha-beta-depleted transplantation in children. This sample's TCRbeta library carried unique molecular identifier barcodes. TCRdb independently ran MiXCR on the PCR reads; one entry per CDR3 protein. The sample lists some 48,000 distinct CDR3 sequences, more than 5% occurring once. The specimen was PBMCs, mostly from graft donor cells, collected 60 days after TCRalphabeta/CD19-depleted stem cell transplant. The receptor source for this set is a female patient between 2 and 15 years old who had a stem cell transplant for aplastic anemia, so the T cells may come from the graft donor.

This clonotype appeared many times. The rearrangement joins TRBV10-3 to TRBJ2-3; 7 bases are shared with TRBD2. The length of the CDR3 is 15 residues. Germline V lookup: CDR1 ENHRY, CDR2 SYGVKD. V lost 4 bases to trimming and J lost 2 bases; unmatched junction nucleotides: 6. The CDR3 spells CAISASGGDTDTQYF. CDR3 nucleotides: TGTGCCATCAGTGCCTCGGGGGGTGACACAGATACGCAGTATTTT.

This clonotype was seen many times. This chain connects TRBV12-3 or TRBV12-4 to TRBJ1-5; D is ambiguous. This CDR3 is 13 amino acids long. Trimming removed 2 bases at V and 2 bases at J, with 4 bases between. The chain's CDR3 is CASSLIRNQPQHF. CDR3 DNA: TGTGCCAGCAGTTTAATCCGCAATCAGCCCCAGCATTTT.

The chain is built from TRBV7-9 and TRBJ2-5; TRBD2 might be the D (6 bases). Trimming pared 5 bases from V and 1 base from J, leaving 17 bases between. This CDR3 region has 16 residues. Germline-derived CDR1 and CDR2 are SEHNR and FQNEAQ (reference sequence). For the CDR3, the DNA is TGTGCCAGCAGCCTGGCCTCCGGGAGAGGCCAAGAGACCCAGTACTTC. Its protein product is CASSLASGRGQETQYF. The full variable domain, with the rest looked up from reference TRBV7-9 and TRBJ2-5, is DTGVSQNPRHKITKRGQNVTFRCDPISEHNRLYWYRQTLGQGPEFLTYFQNEAQLEKSRLLSDRFSAERPKGSFSTLEIQRTEQGDSAMYLCASSLASGRGQETQYFGPGTRLLVL.

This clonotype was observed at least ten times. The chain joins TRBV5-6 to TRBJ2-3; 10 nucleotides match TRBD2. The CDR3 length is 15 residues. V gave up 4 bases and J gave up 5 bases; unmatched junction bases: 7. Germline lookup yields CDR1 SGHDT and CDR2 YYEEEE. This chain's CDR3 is CASSPLAGLVDTQYF. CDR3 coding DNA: TGTGCCAGCAGCCCACTAGCGGGGTTGGTAGATACGCAGTATTTT.

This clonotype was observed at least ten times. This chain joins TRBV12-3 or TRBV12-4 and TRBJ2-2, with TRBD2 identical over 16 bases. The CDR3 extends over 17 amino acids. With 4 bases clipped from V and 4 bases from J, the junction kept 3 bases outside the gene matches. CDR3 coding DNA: TGTGCCAGCAGTTCCGGGACTAGCGGGAGGGCCACCGGGGAGCTGTTTTTT. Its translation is CASSSGTSGRATGELFF.

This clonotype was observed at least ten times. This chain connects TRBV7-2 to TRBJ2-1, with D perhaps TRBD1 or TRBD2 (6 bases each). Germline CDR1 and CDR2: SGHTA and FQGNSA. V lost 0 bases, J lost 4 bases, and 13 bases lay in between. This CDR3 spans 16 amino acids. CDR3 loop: CASSLASGGGYNEQFF. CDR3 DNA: TGTGCCAGCAGCTTAGCGTCCGGGGGCGGTTACAATGAGCAGTTCTTC.

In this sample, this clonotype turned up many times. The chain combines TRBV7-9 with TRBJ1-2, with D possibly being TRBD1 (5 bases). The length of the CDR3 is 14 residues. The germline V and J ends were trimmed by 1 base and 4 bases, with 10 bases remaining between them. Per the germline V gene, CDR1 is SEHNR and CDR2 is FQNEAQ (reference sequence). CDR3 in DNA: TGTGCCAGCAGCTTAGGGACAATCCCCTATGGCTACACCTTC. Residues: CASSLGTIPYGYTF.

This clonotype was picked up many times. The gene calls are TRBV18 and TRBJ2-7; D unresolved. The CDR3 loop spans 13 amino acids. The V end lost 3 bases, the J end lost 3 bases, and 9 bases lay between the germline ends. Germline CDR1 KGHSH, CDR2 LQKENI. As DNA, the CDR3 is TGTGCCAGCTCACCGGCGATATTCTACGAGCAGTACTTC. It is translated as CASSPAIFYEQYF.

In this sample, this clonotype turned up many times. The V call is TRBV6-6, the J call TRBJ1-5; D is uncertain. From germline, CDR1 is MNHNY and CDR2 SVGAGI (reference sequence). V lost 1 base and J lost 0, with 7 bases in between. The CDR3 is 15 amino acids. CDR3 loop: CASSYYGGSNQPQHF. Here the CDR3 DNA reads TGTGCCAGCAGTTACTATGGAGGTAGCAATCAGCCCCAGCATTTT.

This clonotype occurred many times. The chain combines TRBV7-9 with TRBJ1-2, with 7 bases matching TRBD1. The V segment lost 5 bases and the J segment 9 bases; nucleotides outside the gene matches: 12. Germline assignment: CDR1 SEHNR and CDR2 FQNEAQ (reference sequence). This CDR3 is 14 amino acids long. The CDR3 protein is CASSLPSGTASYTF. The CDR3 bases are TGTGCCAGCAGCCTCCCATCCGGGACAGCCAGCTACACCTTC.

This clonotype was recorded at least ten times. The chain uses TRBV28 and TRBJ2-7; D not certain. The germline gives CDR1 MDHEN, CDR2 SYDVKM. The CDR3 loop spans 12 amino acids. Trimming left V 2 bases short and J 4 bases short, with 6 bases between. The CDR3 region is CASSLRRYEQYF. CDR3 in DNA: TGTGCCAGCAGTTTACGGCGGTACGAGCAGTACTTC.

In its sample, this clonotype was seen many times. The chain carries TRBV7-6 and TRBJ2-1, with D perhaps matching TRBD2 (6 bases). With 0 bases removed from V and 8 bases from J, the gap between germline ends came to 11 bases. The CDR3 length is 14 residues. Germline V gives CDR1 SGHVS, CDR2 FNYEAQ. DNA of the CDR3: TGTGCCAGCAGCTTAGCGGGGGGAAGGGATGAGCAGTTCTTC. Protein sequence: CASSLAGGRDEQFF.

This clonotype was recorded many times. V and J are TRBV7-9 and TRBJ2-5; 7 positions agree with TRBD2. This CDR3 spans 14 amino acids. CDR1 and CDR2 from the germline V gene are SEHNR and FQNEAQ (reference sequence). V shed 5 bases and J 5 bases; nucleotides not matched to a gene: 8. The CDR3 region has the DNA TGTGCCAGCAGCCCAAGCGGGGTTGGTGAGACCCAGTACTTC. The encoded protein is CASSPSGVGETQYF. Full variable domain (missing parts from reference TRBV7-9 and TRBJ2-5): DTGVSQNPRHKITKRGQNVTFRCDPISEHNRLYWYRQTLGQGPEFLTYFQNEAQLEKSRLLSDRFSAERPKGSFSTLEIQRTEQGDSAMYLCASSPSGVGETQYFGPGTRLLVL.

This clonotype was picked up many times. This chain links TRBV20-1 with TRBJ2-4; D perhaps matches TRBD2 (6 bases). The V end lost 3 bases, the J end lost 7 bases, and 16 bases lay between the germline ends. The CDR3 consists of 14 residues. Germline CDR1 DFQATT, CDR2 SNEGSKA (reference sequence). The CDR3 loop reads CSASLGEAGNIQYF. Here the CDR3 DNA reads TGCAGTGCTAGTCTCGGGGAGGCTGGGAACATTCAGTACTTC.

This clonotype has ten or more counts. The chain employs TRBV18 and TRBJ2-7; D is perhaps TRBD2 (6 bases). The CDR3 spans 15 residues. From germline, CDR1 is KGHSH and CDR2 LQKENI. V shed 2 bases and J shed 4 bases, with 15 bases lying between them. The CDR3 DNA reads TGTGCCAGCTCACCAGGGAGGCAGGGTGGATACGAGCAGTACTTC. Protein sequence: CASSPGRQGGYEQYF.

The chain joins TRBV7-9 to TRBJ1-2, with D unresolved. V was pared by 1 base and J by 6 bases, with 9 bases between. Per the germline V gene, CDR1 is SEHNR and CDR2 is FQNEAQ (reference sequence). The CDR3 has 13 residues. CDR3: CASSLDLGDGYTF. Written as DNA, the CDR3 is TGTGCCAGCAGCTTAGACCTAGGAGATGGCTACACCTTC.

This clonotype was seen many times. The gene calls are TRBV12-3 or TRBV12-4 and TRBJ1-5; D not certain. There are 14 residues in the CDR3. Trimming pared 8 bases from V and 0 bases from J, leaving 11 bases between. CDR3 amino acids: CASAPGNSNQPQHF. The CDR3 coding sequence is TGTGCCAGCGCCCCGGGGAATAGCAATCAGCCCCAGCATTTT.

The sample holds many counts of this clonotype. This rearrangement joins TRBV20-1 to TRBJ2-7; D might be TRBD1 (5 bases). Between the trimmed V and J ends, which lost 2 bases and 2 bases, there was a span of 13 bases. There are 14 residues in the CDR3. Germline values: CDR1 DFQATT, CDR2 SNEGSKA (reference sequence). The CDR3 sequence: CSARWQGGPYEQYF. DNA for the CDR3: TGCAGTGCTAGATGGCAGGGCGGCCCCTACGAGCAGTACTTC.

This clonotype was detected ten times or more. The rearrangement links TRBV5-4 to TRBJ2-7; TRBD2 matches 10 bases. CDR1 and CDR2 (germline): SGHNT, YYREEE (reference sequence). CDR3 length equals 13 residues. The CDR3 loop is CATRASGSYEQYF. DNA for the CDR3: TGTGCTACGAGGGCTAGCGGGAGCTACGAGCAGTACTTC.

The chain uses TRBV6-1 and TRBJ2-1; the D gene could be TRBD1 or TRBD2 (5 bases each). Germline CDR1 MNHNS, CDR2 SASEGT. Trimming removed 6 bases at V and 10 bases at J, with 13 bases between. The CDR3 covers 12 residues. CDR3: CASRRSEGEQFF. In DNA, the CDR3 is TGTGCCAGCAGGCGTTCCGAGGGGGAGCAGTTCTTC.

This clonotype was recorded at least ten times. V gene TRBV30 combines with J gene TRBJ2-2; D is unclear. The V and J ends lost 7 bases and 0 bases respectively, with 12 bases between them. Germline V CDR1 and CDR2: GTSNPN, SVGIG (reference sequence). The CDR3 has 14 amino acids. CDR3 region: CASARFANTGELFF. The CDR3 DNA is TGTGCCTCGGCGAGGTTCGCGAACACCGGGGAGCTGTTTTTT.

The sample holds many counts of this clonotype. CDR3 loop: CASSFGLAGLYEQYF. DNA for the CDR3: TGTGCCAGCAGCTTCGGACTAGCGGGATTGTACGAGCAGTACTTC. The chain uses TRBV7-2 and TRBJ2-7, with TRBD2 matching 12 bases. V shed 3 bases, J shed 4 bases, and the junction held 4 bases outside the gene matches. This CDR3 contains 15 residues. The germline gives CDR1 SGHTA, CDR2 FQGNSA.

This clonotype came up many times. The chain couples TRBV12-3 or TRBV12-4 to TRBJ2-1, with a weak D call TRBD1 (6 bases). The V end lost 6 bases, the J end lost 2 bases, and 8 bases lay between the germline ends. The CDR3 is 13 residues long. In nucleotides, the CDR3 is TGTGCCAGCAGCCGGACAGCCTACAATGAGCAGTTCTTC. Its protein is CASSRTAYNEQFF.

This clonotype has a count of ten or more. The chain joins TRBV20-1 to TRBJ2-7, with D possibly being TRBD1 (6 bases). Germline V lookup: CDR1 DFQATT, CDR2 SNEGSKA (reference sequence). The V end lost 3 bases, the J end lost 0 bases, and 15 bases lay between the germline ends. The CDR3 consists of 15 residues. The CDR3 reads CSASTFGRGSYEQYF. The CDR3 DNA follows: TGCAGTGCTAGCACCTTTGGCAGGGGCTCCTACGAGCAGTACTTC.